The present T cell receptor beta chain was sequenced within a study of cytomegalovirus exposure and HLA in healthy donors. A few counts support this clone. A junction boundary mismatches the germline segment, possibly from a read error. The CDR3 covers 15 residues. Germline CDR1 SEHNR, CDR2 FQNEAQ (reference sequence). PCR primers comprised 60 Vbeta and 13 Jbeta primers. The protocol was immunoSEQ multiplex PCR, while the TCRdb copy is restricted to in-frame clones and leaves out a portion. Of some 97,000 clones listed, 75% to 85% are singletons. The chain recombines TRBV7-9 with TRBJ1-1; D perhaps matches TRBD1 (5 bases). This sequence originates from a female donor in good health and CMV-seropositive. Sequencing was performed on PBMCs. CDR3: CSSSLVGQGNTEAFF. CDR3 coding DNA: TGTTCCAGCAGCTTAGTAGGCCAGGGAAACACTGAAGCTTTCTTT. The full variable domain, its missing parts supplied by reference TRBV7-9 and TRBJ1-1, is DTGVSQNPRHKITKRGQNVTFRCDPISEHNRLYWYRQTLGQGPEFLTYFQNEAQLEKSRLLSDRFSAERPKGSFSTLEIQRTEQGDSAMYLCSSSLVGQGNTEAFFGQGTRLTVV.